The rows below give T cell receptor beta chains drawn from one sample of a study of low-dose radiotherapy and immunotherapy resistance in tumors. MiXCR was run by TCRdb on the reads, yielding one entry per CDR3 protein. The sample records tens of thousands of distinct CDR3 sequences, less than 30% being singletons. Sequenced material: PBMCs, taken after low-dose radiotherapy plus immunotherapy. These TCRs come from a male donor with prostate cancer. CDR3s include the opening cysteine and the closing phenylalanine or tryptophan. D genes are given only for firm matches. Not all rows give a size; the values are once, few, many and, for expanded clones, a class.

clone_size: many
j_call: TRBJ1-6
d_call: TRBD1
v_call: TRBV30
cdr3_aa: CAWTRDRGRGPPLHF
cdr3_nt: TGTGCCTGGACCAGGGACAGGGGTAGAGGGCCACCCCTCCACTTT

clone_size: NA
j_call: TRBJ2-7
d_call: NA
v_call: TRBV5-5
cdr3_aa: CASSPGFNEQYF
cdr3_nt: TGTGCCAGCAGCCCGGGGTTTAACGAGCAGTACTTC

clone_size: many
j_call: TRBJ1-4
d_call: TRBD1
v_call: TRBV6-2/TRBV6-3
cdr3_aa: CASSEGATTNEKLFF
cdr3_nt: TGTGCCAGCAGCGAGGGGGCTACAACTAATGAAAAACTGTTTTTT

clone_size: many
j_call: TRBJ1-5
d_call: NA
v_call: TRBV3-1
cdr3_aa: CASSLTGSNQPQHF
cdr3_nt: TGTGCCAGCAGCCTCACCGGGAGCAATCAGCCCCAGCATTTT

clone_size: many
j_call: TRBJ2-7
d_call: NA
v_call: TRBV20-1
cdr3_aa: CSAMGMDSENSYEQYF
cdr3_nt: TGCAGTGCTATGGGTATGGATAGCGAGAACTCCTACGAGCAGTACTTC

clone_size: many
j_call: TRBJ2-2
d_call: TRBD2
v_call: TRBV28
cdr3_aa: CASSSPAGVTGELFF
cdr3_nt: TGTGCCAGCAGTTCCCCCGCGGGGGTTACCGGGGAGCTGTTTTTT

clone_size: many
j_call: TRBJ1-3
d_call: NA
v_call: TRBV6-2/TRBV6-3
cdr3_aa: CASSYSIRRGGNTIYF
cdr3_nt: TGTGCCAGCAGTTACTCGATCCGGCGCGGTGGAAACACCATATATTTT

clone_size: few
j_call: TRBJ2-7
d_call: NA
v_call: TRBV28
cdr3_aa: CASTGSSYEQYF
cdr3_nt: TGTGCCAGCACCGGGAGCTCCTACGAGCAGTACTTC

clone_size: few
j_call: TRBJ2-2
d_call: NA
v_call: TRBV6-2/TRBV6-3
cdr3_aa: CASSLEPTGELFF
cdr3_nt: TGTGCCAGCAGTTTAGAACCCACCGGGGAGCTGTTTTTT

clone_size: many
j_call: TRBJ2-7
d_call: NA
v_call: TRBV6-1
cdr3_aa: CASRVRASNEQYF
cdr3_nt: TGTGCCAGCAGAGTCCGGGCTTCAAATGAGCAGTACTTC

clone_size: many
j_call: TRBJ2-3
d_call: NA
v_call: TRBV14
cdr3_aa: CASSRRSRLLADTQYF
cdr3_nt: TGTGCCAGCAGCCGAAGGAGTCGGTTACTCGCAGATACGCAGTATTTT

clone_size: many
j_call: TRBJ1-4
d_call: NA
v_call: TRBV28
cdr3_aa: CASSLRGQANEKLFF
cdr3_nt: TGTGCCAGCAGTTTACGGGGGCAGGCTAATGAAAAACTGTTTTTT

clone_size: many
j_call: TRBJ1-1
d_call: NA
v_call: TRBV19
cdr3_aa: CASTPRPRNTEAFF
cdr3_nt: TGTGCCAGTACCCCACGCCCGAGGAACACTGAAGCTTTCTTT

clone_size: few
j_call: TRBJ2-2
d_call: TRBD2
v_call: TRBV20-1
cdr3_aa: CSAPPSGRTDTGELFF
cdr3_nt: TGCAGTGCCCCCCCTAGCGGGAGAACGGACACCGGGGAGCTGTTTTTT

clone_size: NA
j_call: TRBJ2-7
d_call: NA
v_call: TRBV28
cdr3_aa: CASSLPGTESSYEQYF
cdr3_nt: TGTGCCAGCAGTTTACCCGGGACGGAGAGCTCCTACGAGCAGTACTTC

clone_size: NA
j_call: TRBJ2-2
d_call: TRBD2
v_call: TRBV4-1
cdr3_aa: CASSQASGGLIFTGELFF
cdr3_nt: TGCGCCAGCAGCCAAGCAAGCGGGGGCTTGATTTTCACCGGGGAGCTGTTTTTT

clone_size: many
j_call: TRBJ1-1
d_call: NA
v_call: TRBV5-1
cdr3_aa: CASSLLGGTEAFF
cdr3_nt: TGCGCCAGCAGCTTGCTAGGGGGCACTGAAGCTTTCTTT

clone_size: many
j_call: TRBJ2-7
d_call: TRBD2
v_call: TRBV7-2
cdr3_aa: CASSLGGGRGSGYEQYF
cdr3_nt: TGTGCCAGCAGCTTAGGAGGCGGGAGGGGCTCGGGGTACGAGCAGTACTTC

clone_size: many
j_call: TRBJ2-3
d_call: NA
v_call: TRBV20-1
cdr3_aa: CSASKPITDTQYF
cdr3_nt: TGCAGTGCTAGTAAGCCCATCACAGATACGCAGTATTTT

clone_size: many
j_call: TRBJ1-2
d_call: NA
v_call: TRBV28
cdr3_aa: CASSLARVIYGYTF
cdr3_nt: TGTGCCAGCAGTTTGGCCAGGGTGATCTATGGCTACACCTTC

clone_size: NA
j_call: TRBJ2-1
d_call: NA
v_call: TRBV5-6
cdr3_aa: CASSLRKNRVAVFF
cdr3_nt: TGTGCCAGCAGCTTGAGAAAGAACAGGGTGGCTGTGTTCTTC

clone_size: many
j_call: TRBJ2-5
d_call: NA
v_call: TRBV12-5
cdr3_aa: CASGLFVETQYF
cdr3_nt: TGTGCTAGTGGTTTGTTCGTGGAGACCCAGTACTTC

clone_size: many
j_call: TRBJ2-1
d_call: TRBD1
v_call: TRBV6-2/TRBV6-3
cdr3_aa: CASSVQGILGNEQFF
cdr3_nt: TGTGCCAGCAGTGTACAGGGGATCCTGGGCAATGAGCAGTTCTTC

clone_size: NA
j_call: TRBJ2-3
d_call: NA
v_call: TRBV2
cdr3_aa: CASKVGGVTDTQYF
cdr3_nt: TGTGCCAGCAAGGTCGGGGGCGTCACAGATACGCAGTATTTT

clone_size: few
j_call: TRBJ2-1
d_call: NA
v_call: TRBV7-2
cdr3_aa: CASTPPAGIRNEQFF
cdr3_nt: TGTGCCAGCACCCCGCCGGCGGGGATTCGAAATGAGCAGTTCTTC

clone_size: many
j_call: TRBJ1-5
d_call: NA
v_call: TRBV6-2/TRBV6-3
cdr3_aa: CASSGDVLGPQHF
cdr3_nt: TGTGCCAGCAGTGGGGACGTCCTCGGGCCCCAGCATTTT

clone_size: NA
j_call: TRBJ1-2
d_call: NA
v_call: TRBV5-1
cdr3_aa: CASSAQGGDGYTF
cdr3_nt: TGCGCCAGCAGCGCACAGGGAGGGGATGGCTACACCTTC

clone_size: NA
j_call: TRBJ2-7
d_call: NA
v_call: TRBV28
cdr3_aa: CASSSDSFSYEQYF
cdr3_nt: TGTGCCAGCAGTTCAGACTCATTCTCCTACGAGCAGTACTTC

clone_size: NA
j_call: TRBJ2-3
d_call: TRBD2
v_call: TRBV18
cdr3_aa: CASSRPAGSGGHFSTDTQYF
cdr3_nt: TGTGCCAGCTCACGCCCCGCCGGCAGCGGGGGCCATTTTAGCACAGATACGCAGTATTTT

clone_size: many
j_call: TRBJ2-1
d_call: TRBD2
v_call: TRBV6-5
cdr3_aa: CASSQSPKGLAYNEQFF
cdr3_nt: TGTGCCAGCAGTCAATCTCCTAAGGGACTAGCGTACAATGAGCAGTTCTTC

clone_size: many
j_call: TRBJ2-7
d_call: TRBD1
v_call: TRBV7-9
cdr3_aa: CASSTQDRGLSYEQYF
cdr3_nt: TGTGCCAGCAGCACCCAGGACAGGGGACTCTCCTACGAGCAGTACTTC

clone_size: many
j_call: TRBJ1-2
d_call: TRBD1
v_call: TRBV7-6
cdr3_aa: CASSSSQGYGYTF
cdr3_nt: TGTGCCAGCAGCTCGTCACAGGGGTATGGCTACACCTTC

clone_size: many
j_call: TRBJ2-1
d_call: TRBD2
v_call: TRBV6-6
cdr3_aa: CASSYSSLSGRALYNEQFF
cdr3_nt: TGTGCCAGCAGTTACTCCTCCCTTAGCGGGAGGGCCCTCTACAATGAGCAGTTCTTC

clone_size: many
j_call: TRBJ2-7
d_call: NA
v_call: TRBV30
cdr3_aa: CAWSADRSYEQYF
cdr3_nt: TGTGCCTGGAGTGCCGACAGGTCCTACGAGCAGTACTTC

clone_size: many
j_call: TRBJ2-1
d_call: TRBD2
v_call: TRBV29-1
cdr3_aa: CSVESGSVNEQFF
cdr3_nt: TGCAGCGTTGAGAGCGGGAGTGTCAATGAGCAGTTCTTC